Presented here are 15 T cell receptor beta chains from one specimen sequenced in a study of T-cell memory formation after mild COVID-19. TCRdb reprocessed the 5' RACE reads with MiXCR, giving one entry per CDR3 protein. The sample consists of around 200,000 distinct CDR3 sequences, around 25% of them appearing once. Sample: PBMCs or a T cell subset sorted from them (not recorded which). Source of these receptors: an adult woman who had mild COVID-19 (a few samples of this study predate the infection). Cell type and time point are not known.

This clonotype was counted a few times. The rearrangement uses TRBV25-1 and TRBJ2-1; TRBD1 aligns across 8 bases. The junction had 5 bases not matched to a gene; V was cut back by 1 base and J by 6 bases. The CDR3 has 15 residues. From germline, CDR1 is MGHDK and CDR2 SYGVNS. CDR3 protein: CASSELETGANEQFF. As DNA, the CDR3 is TGTGCCAGCAGTGAATTGGAGACAGGGGCCAATGAGCAGTTCTTC.

In this sample, this clonotype turned up once. The chain combines TRBV5-4 with TRBJ2-1; 7 bases line up with TRBD2. Germline lookup yields CDR1 SGHNT and CDR2 YYREEE (reference sequence). This CDR3 is 15 amino acids long. The J segment lost 2 bases and the V segment lost 2 bases, leaving 4 bases of the junction unmatched. As DNA, the CDR3 is TGTGCCAGCAGCTTCCGGGACTACACCTACAATGAGCAGTTCTTC. Translation gives CASSFRDYTYNEQFF.

This clonotype was seen a few times. J is TRBJ2-7 and V is TRBV20-1; 8 nucleotides agree with TRBD1. The CDR3 runs 13 residues. The germline gives CDR1 DFQATT, CDR2 SNEGSKA (reference sequence). V was pared by 3 bases and J by 5 bases, with 6 bases of the junction left unmatched. CDR3 sequence: CSARADRVDEQYF. CDR3 nucleotides: TGCAGTGCTAGGGCGGACAGGGTCGACGAGCAGTACTTC.

This sequence joins TRBV30 and TRBJ2-7, with D perhaps being TRBD1 or TRBD2 (5 bases each). The CDR3 extends over 12 amino acids. The germline V and J ends were trimmed by 3 bases and 7 bases, with 13 bases remaining between them. Germline CDR1 is GTSNPN and CDR2 is SVGIG (reference sequence). The CDR3 DNA follows: TGTGCCTGGAGAGTGGGACCAGGGGAGCAGTACTTC. This sequence encodes CAWRVGPGEQYF.

The chain carries TRBV11-2 and TRBJ2-4; the D gene is possibly TRBD1 (6 bases). There are 15 residues in the CDR3. V was cut by 0 bases and J by 9 bases, with 15 bases left in between. Germline assignment: CDR1 SGHAT and CDR2 FQNNGV. The CDR3 protein is CASSLDRAGDGIQYF. Written as DNA, the CDR3 is TGTGCCAGCAGCTTAGATAGGGCAGGGGATGGCATTCAGTACTTC.

The J gene is TRBJ2-7, the V gene TRBV6-5; 11 positions match TRBD1. The CDR3 has 16 amino acids. Trimming at V came to 0 bases and at J to 2 bases, leaving 3 bases not matched to a gene. CDR1 is MNHEY and CDR2 is SVGAGI in the germline V gene. CDR3 amino acids: CASSYSEGQGAYEQYF. DNA of the CDR3: TGTGCCAGCAGTTACTCGGAGGGACAGGGGGCCTACGAGCAGTACTTC.

V and J are TRBV30 and TRBJ2-4; TRBD2 aligns across 7 bases. Trimming removed 3 bases from V and 0 bases from J; junction bases left unmatched: 5. Germline CDR1 reads GTSNPN; CDR2 reads SVGIG (reference sequence). The CDR3 is made up of 15 amino acids. The CDR3 loop is CAWRGGVLAKNIQYF. In DNA, the CDR3 is TGTGCCTGGAGGGGGGGGGTCCTAGCCAAAAACATTCAGTACTTC.

A few counts support this clonotype. J is TRBJ2-7 and V is TRBV20-1; D not resolved. Trimming stripped 1 base from V and 4 bases from J, with 14 bases between. The CDR3 runs to 14 residues. Germline assignment: CDR1 DFQATT and CDR2 SNEGSKA (reference sequence). CDR3: CSARGLGGRYEQYF. The CDR3 nucleotides read TGCAGTGCTAGAGGCCTAGGTGGCAGATACGAGCAGTACTTC.

The rearrangement uses TRBV20-1 and TRBJ2-2; D is possibly TRBD2 (5 bases). V was trimmed by 3 bases and J by 6 bases, leaving 11 bases between them. Per the germline V gene, CDR1 is DFQATT and CDR2 is SNEGSKA (reference sequence). The CDR3 is 13 residues long. Here the CDR3 DNA reads TGCAGTGCTAGTTCCCGGGAATCCGGGGAGCTGTTTTTT. Encoded protein: CSASSRESGELFF.

Remarks on this clonotype: One end of the junction does not line up with germline, which may come from a read error. This chain uses TRBV15 with TRBJ1-2; D remains unclear. The V gene's germline CDR1 is LNHNV and CDR2 YYDKDF (reference sequence). This CDR3 region has 14 residues. CDR3: CATRRGDTNYGYTF. The CDR3 nucleotides read TGTGCCACCAGGAGAGGTGACACAAACTATGGCTACACCTTC. The entire variable domain, with the rest obtained from reference TRBV15 and TRBJ1-2, is as follows: DAMVIQNPRYQVTQFGKPVTLSCSQTLNHNVMYWYQQKSSQAPKLLFHYYDKDFNNEADTPDNFQSRRPNTSFCFLDIRSPGLGDTAMYLCATRRGDTNYGYTFGSGTRLTVV.

The chain carries TRBV7-8 and TRBJ2-7, with D possibly being TRBD1 (6 bases). With 4 bases removed from V and 0 bases from J, the gap between germline ends came to 25 bases. CDR3 length: 19 residues. Germline CDR1 SGHVS, CDR2 FQNEAQ. For the CDR3, the DNA is TGTGCCAGCAGCTCACCGCGGGTTTTTACTCGGGACAACTCCTACGAGCAGTACTTC. Its protein product is CASSSPRVFTRDNSYEQYF.

V usage is TRBV23-1 and J usage is TRBJ1-2, with 12 bases that match TRBD1. TRBV23-1 is an open reading frame whose function is uncertain. J was trimmed by 5 bases and V by 7 bases; bases with no gene match: 11. The CDR3 contains 16 residues. The CDR3 sequence is CASTKSGTGGGYGYTF. The CDR3 DNA reads as TGCGCCAGCACCAAATCCGGGACAGGGGGCGGTTATGGCTACACCTTC.

The chain has TRBV4-1 and TRBJ2-1; no firm D call. CDR3 length: 16 amino acids. Trimming removed 4 bases at V and 0 bases at J, with 13 bases between. The germline gives CDR1 MGHRA, CDR2 YSYEKL. The CDR3 reads CASSPSGGSSYNEQFF. Written as DNA, the CDR3 is TGCGCCAGCAGCCCCAGTGGCGGTAGCTCCTACAATGAGCAGTTCTTC.

The genes are TRBV2 and TRBJ1-2; perhaps TRBD1 as D (5 bases). The CDR3 consists of 15 residues. The V end was cut by 2 bases, the J end by 2 bases, with 12 bases between. The germline V gene encodes CDR1 SNHLY and CDR2 FYNNEI. The CDR3 DNA sequence: TGTGCCAGCAGTGAAAGCCCAGGGCAGAACTATGGCTACACCTTC. Translated: CASSESPGQNYGYTF. Drawing the rest from reference TRBV2 and TRBJ1-2, the complete variable domain is EPEVTQTPSHQVTQMGQEVILRCVPISNHLYFYWYRQILGQKVEFLVSFYNNEISEKSEIFDDQFSVERPDGSNFTLKIRSTKLEDSAMYFCASSESPGQNYGYTFGSGTRLTVV.

The rearrangement joins TRBV7-8 to TRBJ2-7; 7 bases line up with TRBD1. Germline CDR1 is SGHVS and CDR2 is FQNEAQ. The CDR3 covers 15 residues. V lost 5 bases to trimming and J lost 2 bases; unmatched junction nucleotides: 9. The CDR3 sequence is CASSARRDRPYEQYF. DNA for the CDR3: TGTGCCAGCAGCGCGCGCCGGGACAGACCCTACGAGCAGTACTTC. Filled out from reference TRBV7-8 and TRBJ2-7, the complete variable domain reads GAGVSQSPRYKVAKRGQDVALRCDPISGHVSLFWYQQALGQGPEFLTYFQNEAQLDKSGLPSDRFFAERPEGSVSTLKIQRTQQEDSAVYLCASSARRDRPYEQYFGPGTRLTVT.